These T cell receptor beta chains were read from a single sample in a study of cytomegalovirus exposure and HLA in healthy donors. Clones were sequenced by immunoSEQ multiplex PCR, and TCRdb holds only the in-frame ones, with some missing. The sample consists of a few hundred thousand clones, roughly 86% of them appearing once. The specimen sequenced was PBMCs. These TCRs come from a man under 40 in good health and CMV-seronegative. The CDR3 runs from the conserved cysteine through the conserved F or W. The order of the fields is D gene, V gene, clone size, J gene, CDR3 DNA, CDR3 protein. A D gene is named only where the DNA matches it firmly. Some rows mark clone size as missing; the rest say once, few, many or name a class of expanded clone.

>NA|TRBV23-1|NA|TRBJ2-3
TGCGCCAGCAGTCATCGTGTTGTGACAGATACGCAGTATTTT
CASSHRVVTDTQYF
>TRBD1|TRBV15|NA|TRBJ1-5
TGTGCCACCAGCAGGGACAGGGTCTCGGTCCAGCCCCAGCATTTT
CATSRDRVSVQPQHF
>TRBD1|TRBV11-3|NA|TRBJ2-3
TGTGCCAGCAGCTTAGGACAGGGGGTAGAAGATACGCAGTATTTT
CASSLGQGVEDTQYF
>TRBD1|TRBV7-2|NA|TRBJ1-6
TGTGCCAGCAGCGCTCGGACAGGGCCATCTTCACCCCTCCACTTT
CASSARTGPSSPLHF
>NA|TRBV6-5|NA|TRBJ1-2
TGTGCCAGCAGCCCCCCCAGGACCTTC
CASSPPRTF
>TRBD1|TRBV7-9|once|TRBJ2-3
TGTGCCAGCAGCTCGACAGGGTACACAGATACGCAGTATTTT
CASSSTGYTDTQYF
>NA|TRBV15|NA|TRBJ1-5
TGTGCCACCAGCAGACCTCAGGGGAACAATCAGCCCCAGCATTTT
CATSRPQGNNQPQHF
>TRBD1|TRBV6-5|once|TRBJ2-3
TGTGCCAGCAGTTACTCGACAGGGGGCAGGACAGATACGCAGTATTTT
CASSYSTGGRTDTQYF
>TRBD1|TRBV6-5|NA|TRBJ1-6
TGTGCCAGCAGTTTCGGACAGGGGATTTCACCCCTCCACTTT
CASSFGQGISPLHF
>TRBD2|TRBV5-4|NA|TRBJ2-5
TGTGCCAGCAGCTGGACTAGCGGGGGTGAGACCCAGTACTTC
CASSWTSGGETQYF
>TRBD1|TRBV19|NA|TRBJ1-6
TGTGCCAGTAAAGGGACAGGGCCCAATTCACCCCTCCACTTT
CASKGTGPNSPLHF
>NA|TRBV4-3|NA|TRBJ1-2
TGCGCCAGCAGCCAAGCGGGGGGAAACTATGGCTACACCTTC
CASSQAGGNYGYTF
>NA|TRBV2|NA|TRBJ2-7
TGTGCCAGCAGTGGAGCCTACGAGCAGTACTTC
CASSGAYEQYF
>TRBD1|TRBV25-1|NA|TRBJ2-3
TGTGCCAGCAGTGGATGGACAGGGGGCACAGATACGCAGTATTTT
CASSGWTGGTDTQYF
>TRBD1|TRBV7-2|NA|TRBJ2-5
TGTGCCAGCAGCCACGGACAGGGGGTGGGGGAGACCCAGTACTTC
CASSHGQGVGETQYF
>NA|TRBV27|NA|TRBJ1-3
TGTGCCAGCAGTTTACTGCCGGTTTCAACCGGAAACACCATATATTTT
CASSLLPVSTGNTIYF
>TRBD1|TRBV7-9|NA|TRBJ2-5
TGTGCCAGCAGAACAGGGGGAGAGACCCAGTACTTC
CASRTGGETQYF
>TRBD1|TRBV11-2|NA|TRBJ1-1
TGTGCCAGCAGCTCGGACAGGGGTGGGACTGAAGCTTTCTTT
CASSSDRGGTEAFF
>NA|TRBV19|once|TRBJ1-1
TGTGCCAGTAGTGCCCCGTGGCAGGGCAACACTGAAGCTTTCTTT
CASSAPWQGNTEAFF
>TRBD1|TRBV19|NA|TRBJ2-2
TGTGCCAGTAGTAATCGGGACAGGGTAATCGGGGAGCTGTTTTTT
CASSNRDRVIGELFF
>TRBD1|TRBV4-1|NA|TRBJ1-4
TGCGCCAGCAGCCACCTCGGACAGGCTCTGGCGTGGGCGGAAAAACTGTTTTTT
CASSHLGQALAWAEKLFF
>NA|TRBV14|NA|TRBJ1-1
TGTGCCAGCAGCCGATGGGCCGGGGGTACTGAAGCTTTCTTT
CASSRWAGGTEAFF
>NA|TRBV21-1|few|TRBJ1-1
TGTGCCAGCAGCAAAGGGAGTCAGAACACTGAAGCTTTCTTT
CASSKGSQNTEAFF
>TRBD2|TRBV6-6|once|TRBJ2-1
TGTGCCAGCATCCCGGGAGCGGGGGGGAACAATGAGCAGTTCTTC
CASIPGAGGNNEQFF